This passage covers 27 T cell receptor beta chains from one sample sequenced in a study of CD8+ T cells in alopecia areata. Reverse transcription of extracted RNA yielded cDNA, which provided the sequencing template. Using immunoSEQ multiplex PCR, the repertoire was profiled, and TCRdb retains in-frame clones only, with some absent. The table records approximately 220,000 clones, roughly two fifths of them present only once. Described treatment: oral pan-JAK inhibitor, 5-10 mg twice daily. Source: CD4+ T cells sorted from blood, taken at week 34, from a patient treated with tofacitinib. The source is a human donor with alopecia areata.

This clone occurred many times. CDR3 nucleotide sequence: TGTGCCAGCAGTTGGGAAGGGAAGACCCAGTACTTC. Protein product: CASSWEGKTQYF. The chain recombines TRBV6-5 with TRBJ2-5, with D unresolved. V was pared by 4 bases and J by 6 bases, with 9 bases between. This CDR3 contains 12 residues. The germline V gene has CDR1 MNHEY and CDR2 SVGAGI.

The rearrangement joins TRBV18 to TRBJ1-2; 9 nucleotides align to TRBD1. The germline V gene has CDR1 KGHSH and CDR2 LQKENI. This CDR3 contains 15 residues. V lost 2 bases, J lost 6 bases, and 7 bases stayed unmatched. The CDR3 sequence is CASSPGQGYVDGYTF. For the CDR3, the DNA is TGTGCCAGCTCACCAGGACAGGGGTACGTCGATGGCTACACCTTC.

In the case of this clone: An end of the junction does not agree with germline; a read error may underlie this. J is TRBJ1-1 and V is TRBV10-3; perhaps TRBD1 as D (5 bases). This CDR3 is 13 amino acids long. The germline CDR1 and CDR2 sequences are ENHRY and SYGVKD. The CDR3 reads CAITDTSNAEAFF. In nucleotides, the CDR3 is TGTGCCATCACGGACACCTCGAACGCTGAAGCTTTCTTT.

About this clone: The same CDR3 arises from other DNA sequences in this sample as well. The chain is built from TRBV9 and TRBJ2-3; D is unclear. Trimming pared 0 bases from V and 3 bases from J, leaving 2 bases between. This CDR3 region has 12 residues. Germline-derived CDR1 and CDR2 are SGDLS and YYNGEE. The CDR3 region has the DNA TGTGCCAGCAGCGTAGGGACAGATACGCAGTATTTT. It yields the protein CASSVGTDTQYF.

V usage is TRBV11-2 and J usage is TRBJ2-1; 9 nucleotides match TRBD1. This CDR3 is 14 amino acids long. Germline V lookup: CDR1 SGHAT, CDR2 FQNNGV. Trimming cost V 1 base and J 6 bases; bases outside gene matches: 1. The CDR3 coding sequence is TGTGCCAGCAGCTTAGGGGACAGGGCCAATGAGCAGTTCTTC. Protein product: CASSLGDRANEQFF.

A few counts support this clone. The genes are TRBV18 and TRBJ2-2, with D possibly being TRBD1 (6 bases). The germline V gene has CDR1 KGHSH and CDR2 LQKENI. This CDR3 spans 15 amino acids. V lost 6 bases and J lost 1, with 12 bases in between. The CDR3 DNA is TGTGCCAGCTCCCCGGGACATCAGAACACCGGGGAGCTGTTTTTT. Its translation is CASSPGHQNTGELFF. The full variable domain, with the rest looked up from reference TRBV18 and TRBJ2-2, is NAGVMQNPRHLVRRRGQEARLRCSPMKGHSHVYWYRQLPEEGLKFMVYLQKENIIDESGMPKERFSAEFPKEGPSILRIQQVVRGDSAAYFCASSPGHQNTGELFFGEGSRLTVL.

The chain has TRBV19 and TRBJ2-7, with 7 bases matching TRBD2. V gave up 3 bases and J gave up 5 bases; unmatched junction bases: 10. The CDR3 contains 15 residues. The V gene's germline CDR1 is LNHDA and CDR2 SQIVND (reference sequence). CDR3 DNA: TGTGCCAGTAGTATCTTATTCGGGAGGACCAACGAGCAGTACTTC. This codes for CASSILFGRTNEQYF.

The CDR3 coding sequence is TGTGCCAGCAGTGAAACGTTGCAGGGACGGGCTTTCTTT. Translated, it gives CASSETLQGRAFF. The rearrangement uses TRBV6-1 and TRBJ1-1, with a possible D match to TRBD1 (5 bases). The V gene lost 2 bases and the J gene lost 11 bases, with 15 bases spanning the gap. The germline V gene encodes CDR1 MNHNS and CDR2 SASEGT. The CDR3 contains 13 residues.

The chain has TRBV2 and TRBJ2-6; D is tentatively TRBD1 or TRBD2 (5 bases each). The CDR3 loop spans 17 amino acids. The V gene lost 6 bases and the J gene lost 0 bases, with 15 bases spanning the gap. Germline loops: CDR1 SNHLY, CDR2 FYNNEI. Here the CDR3 DNA reads TGTGCCAGCAGACGGACGGGACGGCCCTCTGGGGCCAACGTCCTGACTTTC. Amino acids: CASRRTGRPSGANVLTF.

This clone was seen once. The CDR3 bases are TGTGCCAGCAGCTTAAGGATCACTAAGGGCAATGAGCAGTTCTTC. Encoded protein: CASSLRITKGNEQFF. The chain is built from TRBV9 and TRBJ2-1; unclear D gene. The CDR3 spans 15 residues. Deletions cut 4 bases from V and 6 bases from J, with 17 bases between. CDR1 is SGDLS and CDR2 is YYNGEE in the germline V gene.

The J gene is TRBJ1-4, the V gene TRBV29-1; weak D call: TRBD1 (5 bases). Trimming took 7 bases from V and 3 from J, leaving 15 bases between them. CDR1 is SQVTM and CDR2 is ANQGSEA in the germline V gene. This CDR3 comprises 14 residues. CDR3 sequence reads: CSGRPQGSNEKLFF. CDR3 DNA sequence: TGCAGCGGACGACCGCAGGGCTCTAATGAAAAACTGTTTTTT.

The chain is built from TRBV30 and TRBJ2-7; D is unclear. Between the trimmed V and J ends, which lost 0 bases and 5 bases, there was a span of 8 bases. The CDR3 is made up of 12 amino acids. CDR1 is GTSNPN, CDR2 SVGIG, per germline (reference sequence). CDR3 DNA sequence: TGTGCCTGGAGTGTAATGGGGAACGAGCAGTACTTC. This codes for CAWSVMGNEQYF.

The V gene is TRBV30, the J gene TRBJ1-3, with D uncertain. The CDR3 totals 12 residues. In germline, CDR1 is GTSNPN, CDR2 SVGIG (reference sequence). V lost 4 bases to trimming and J lost 0 bases, with 4 bases between them. The CDR3 DNA reads TGTGCCTGGAAAAGCTCTGGAAACACCATATATTTT. It yields the protein CAWKSSGNTIYF.

J is TRBJ1-2 and V is TRBV19; D remains ambiguous. CDR1 and CDR2 (germline): LNHDA, SQIVND (reference sequence). The CDR3 extends over 13 amino acids. Trimming removed 9 bases from V and 4 bases from J, with 15 bases in between. The CDR3 here is CASNPGELYGYTF. Written as DNA, the CDR3 is TGTGCCAGCAACCCCGGCGAGCTCTATGGCTACACCTTC.

The chain carries TRBV5-1 and TRBJ2-3, with unresolved D. CDR3 length: 12 amino acids. The V and J ends lost 3 bases and 0 bases respectively, with 2 bases between them. CDR1 SGHRS and CDR2 YFSETQ come from the germline V gene. CDR3: CASSSSTDTQYF. The CDR3 DNA reads as TGCGCCAGCAGCTCTAGCACAGATACGCAGTATTTT. The variable domain in full, with the rest retrieved from reference TRBV5-1 and TRBJ2-3, is KAGVTQTPRYLIKTRGQQVTLSCSPISGHRSVSWYQQTPGQGLQFLFEYFSETQRNKGNFPGRFSGRQFSNSRSEMNVSTLELGDSALYLCASSSSTDTQYFGPGTRLTVL.

There are a few counts of this clone. The V gene is TRBV7-9, the J gene TRBJ2-5, with D possibly matching TRBD2 (6 bases). The end of the DNA fits TRBJ2-7 better, so the J call may be wrong. The germline CDR1 and CDR2 sequences are SEHNR and FQNEAQ (reference sequence). CDR3 length: 14 residues. The CDR3 DNA reads TGTGCCAGCAGACCGTTTATGGGGGGCTACGAGCAGTACTTC. This sequence encodes CASRPFMGGYEQYF.

This clone has just a few counts. This rearrangement joins TRBV5-1 to TRBJ2-4; a weak D match, TRBD1 (5 bases). The CDR3 is made up of 12 amino acids. V lost 4 bases, J lost 6 bases, and 8 bases lay in between. Looked up from germline, CDR1 is SGHRS and CDR2 is YFSETQ. The CDR3 region is CASSPQGNIQYF. CDR3 nucleotides: TGCGCCAGCAGCCCCCAGGGAAACATTCAGTACTTC.

The chain combines TRBV7-2 with TRBJ2-7, with TRBD2 identical over 10 bases. The CDR3 consists of 15 residues. The V gene's germline CDR1 is SGHTA and CDR2 FQGNSA. V shed 4 bases, J shed 0 bases, and the junction held 3 bases outside the gene matches. The CDR3 sequence: CASSWSGGDSYEQYF. The DNA of the CDR3 is TGTGCCAGCAGCTGGAGCGGGGGGGACTCCTACGAGCAGTACTTC.

There are a few counts of this clone. The chain couples TRBV9 to TRBJ2-6; D remains unclear. Germline values: CDR1 SGDLS, CDR2 YYNGEE. Trimming removed 0 bases at V and 2 bases at J, with 3 bases between. The CDR3 covers 14 residues. CDR3 DNA sequence: TGTGCCAGCAGCGTAGGTCCTGGGGCCAACGTCCTGACTTTC. It yields the protein CASSVGPGANVLTF. Full variable domain (remainder filled in from reference TRBV9 and TRBJ2-6): DSGVTQTPKHLITATGQRVTLRCSPRSGDLSVYWYQQSLDQGLQFLIQYYNGEERAKGNILERFSAQQFPDLHSELNLSSLELGDSALYFCASSVGPGANVLTFGAGSRLTVL.

This chain links TRBV25-1 with TRBJ2-5; tentative D call: TRBD2 (8 bases). With 9 bases removed from V and 1 base from J, the gap between germline ends came to 12 bases. This CDR3 is built from 13 residues. Germline CDR1 and CDR2: MGHDK and SYGVNS. CDR3 sequence (DNA): TGTGCCAGTAGCGGGACAGTCCAAGAGACCCAGTACTTC. Amino acid sequence: CASSGTVQETQYF.

The chain carries TRBV25-1 and TRBJ1-3; unclear D gene. Germline loops: CDR1 MGHDK, CDR2 SYGVNS. Trimming left V 6 bases short and J 0 bases short, with 6 bases between. The CDR3 totals 13 residues. CDR3 protein: CASRQPSGNTIYF. CDR3 nucleotides: TGTGCCAGCAGGCAGCCCTCTGGAAACACCATATATTTT.

The chain couples TRBV10-3 to TRBJ2-1, with 10 bases matching TRBD2. V lost 6 bases to trimming and J lost 5 bases; unmatched junction nucleotides: 4. There are 14 residues in the CDR3. Germline CDR1 and CDR2: ENHRY and SYGVKD. DNA of the CDR3: TGTGCCATCAGCCGACTAGCGGGCAACAATGAGCAGTTCTTC. It is translated as CAISRLAGNNEQFF.

Of note for this clone: The same CDR3 can be traced to other DNA sequences in this sample. The J gene is TRBJ2-7, the V gene TRBV18, with D unclear. This CDR3 is 13 amino acids long. V was cut by 3 bases and J by 0 bases, with 6 bases left in between. Per germline, CDR1 KGHSH and CDR2 LQKENI. This CDR3 reads CASSPPSSYEQYF. CDR3 in DNA: TGTGCCAGCTCACCTCCCTCCTCCTACGAGCAGTACTTC.

In DNA, the CDR3 is TGTGCCAGCAGCTTAGTGGCTGGCGGGAGTGTGAATGAGCAGTTCTTC. This codes for CASSLVAGGSVNEQFF. The genes are TRBV7-6 and TRBJ2-1, with 7 bases matching TRBD2. The CDR3 is made up of 16 amino acids. The germline V gene encodes CDR1 SGHVS and CDR2 FNYEAQ. With 1 base clipped from V and 7 bases from J, the junction kept 10 bases outside the gene matches.

This chain uses TRBV6-1 with TRBJ1-1, with 8 bases identical to TRBD1. The germline CDR1 and CDR2 sequences are MNHNS and SASEGT. V shed 8 bases, J shed 4 bases, and the junction held 6 bases outside the gene matches. This CDR3 is built from 13 residues. In DNA, the CDR3 is TGTGCCAGCGACACAGGGGGTAGCACTGAAGCTTTCTTT. This codes for CASDTGGSTEAFF.

The V and J genes are TRBV11-2 and TRBJ2-3, with D perhaps matching TRBD2 (6 bases). V lost 2 bases, J lost 2 bases, and 14 bases lay in between. Germline values: CDR1 SGHAT, CDR2 FQNNGV. CDR3 size: 16 residues. The CDR3 sequence is CASSLRTITFTDTQYF. CDR3 DNA sequence: TGTGCCAGCAGCTTACGGACTATCACCTTCACAGATACGCAGTATTTT.

The chain carries TRBV11-2 and TRBJ2-7; D possibly corresponds to TRBD1 (6 bases). The germline V gene has CDR1 SGHAT and CDR2 FQNNGV. V was clipped by 3 bases and J by 3 bases, with 12 bases between them. The CDR3 length is 14 residues. CDR3 residues: CASSLATGYYEQYF. CDR3 sequence (DNA): TGTGCCAGCAGCTTGGCGACAGGCTACTACGAGCAGTACTTC.